This passage covers 26 T cell receptor beta chains from one sample sequenced in a study of blood T cell repertoires in COVID-19. The repertoire was sequenced with immunoSEQ multiplex PCR; TCRdb's copy has only in-frame clones and lacks some. The profile shows about 120,000 clones, 87% of them singletons. Sequencing was done on a sample of peripheral blood. Receptors were obtained from a human donor in a cohort sampled during active COVID-19.

This chain joins TRBV10-3 and TRBJ1-2, with 9 positions matching TRBD1. The CDR3 spans 16 residues. Trimming cost V 4 bases and J 3 bases; bases outside gene matches: 9. Germline CDR1 is ENHRY and CDR2 is SYGVKD. In DNA form, the CDR3 reads TGTGCCATCAGTGGGACAGGGGATAGCTCAGACTATGGCTACACCTTC. This codes for CAISGTGDSSDYGYTF.

The CDR3 DNA reads as TGCGCCAGCAGCTCCCAGACAGGGGCCACAGTTAAGTACGAGCAGTACTTC. Translating it yields CASSSQTGATVKYEQYF. This sequence joins TRBV5-1 and TRBJ2-7; TRBD1 matches 8 bases. CDR3 length: 17 residues. Germline lookup yields CDR1 SGHRS and CDR2 YFSETQ. Trimming cost V 3 bases and J 4 bases; bases outside gene matches: 15.

The CDR3 sequence is CASSPLGGTREQFF. The CDR3 DNA reads as TGTGCCAGTAGTCCCCTTGGGGGGACGCGTGAGCAGTTCTTC. This rearrangement joins TRBV19 to TRBJ2-1; D might be TRBD2 (6 bases). Trimming cost V 5 bases and J 9 bases, with 17 bases left between them. The CDR3 runs to 14 residues. Germline lookup yields CDR1 LNHDA and CDR2 SQIVND (reference sequence).

This clone was counted between two and nine times. The chain couples TRBV5-1 to TRBJ2-2, with a weak D call TRBD1 (6 bases). Trimming removed 4 bases at V and 2 bases at J, with 12 bases between. This CDR3 region has 15 residues. Germline loops: CDR1 SGHRS, CDR2 YFSETQ. The CDR3, as DNA: TGCGCCAGCAGCCCCGGGACAATCAACACCGGGGAGCTGTTTTTT. Protein sequence: CASSPGTINTGELFF. The full variable domain, with the rest looked up from reference TRBV5-1 and TRBJ2-2, is KAGVTQTPRYLIKTRGQQVTLSCSPISGHRSVSWYQQTPGQGLQFLFEYFSETQRNKGNFPGRFSGRQFSNSRSEMNVSTLELGDSALYLCASSPGTINTGELFFGEGSRLTVL.

The chain combines TRBV5-6 with TRBJ2-2; 16 bases map to TRBD2. Germline CDR1 reads SGHDT; CDR2 reads YYEEEE. V shed 1 base, J shed 6 bases, and the junction held 3 bases outside the gene matches. CDR3 length equals 17 residues. CDR3 DNA: TGTGCCAGCAGCTTGACCGGGACTAGCGGGAGGGCCGGGGAGCTGTTTTTT. Translating gives CASSLTGTSGRAGELFF. The whole variable domain, filled in from reference TRBV5-6 and TRBJ2-2, reads DAGVTQSPTHLIKTRGQQVTLRCSPKSGHDTVSWYQQALGQGPQFIFQYYEEEERQRGNFPDRFSGHQFPNYSSELNVNALLLGDSALYLCASSLTGTSGRAGELFFGEGSRLTVL.

The gene calls are TRBV4-1 and TRBJ2-3; 15 bases fit TRBD2. The CDR3 covers 19 residues. Germline CDR1 MGHRA, CDR2 YSYEKL. The junction had 6 bases not matched to a gene; V was cut back by 1 base and J by 1 base. The CDR3 spells CASSQVGTSGGSGTDTQYF. DNA for the CDR3: TGCGCCAGCAGCCAAGTCGGGACTAGCGGGGGGTCGGGCACAGATACGCAGTATTTT.

The rearrangement joins TRBV6-5 to TRBJ1-1; weak D call: TRBD1 (6 bases). The CDR3 totals 15 residues. V was clipped by 6 bases and J by 1 base, with 15 bases between them. Germline V gives CDR1 MNHEY, CDR2 SVGAGI. The CDR3 bases are TGTGCCAGCAGCCCCAAACCGACAGGGAACACTGAAGCTTTCTTT. This sequence encodes CASSPKPTGNTEAFF.

CDR3 bases: TGCGCCAGCAAAACAGGGCCGGGCTCCTACGAGCAGTACTTC. Amino acid sequence: CASKTGPGSYEQYF. V usage is TRBV5-1 and J usage is TRBJ2-7; tentative D call: TRBD1 (6 bases). The CDR3 covers 14 residues. Germline CDR1 reads SGHRS; CDR2 reads YFSETQ. Between the trimmed V and J ends, which lost 6 bases and 0 bases, there was a span of 13 bases.

The CDR3 spells CASSLNSYTDTQYF. CDR3 coding DNA: TGTGCCAGCAGCTTGAACAGCTACACAGATACGCAGTATTTT. V usage is TRBV5-6 and J usage is TRBJ2-3; no definite D call. CDR3 size: 14 residues. V lost 1 base and J 2 bases, leaving 8 bases between the germline ends. Germline values: CDR1 SGHDT, CDR2 YYEEEE.

The chain recombines TRBV10-1 with TRBJ2-1; 9 nucleotides agree with TRBD2. Germline CDR1 reads WNHNN; CDR2 reads SYGVQD (reference sequence). The CDR3 is 16 amino acids. The trim removed 3 bases at V and 3 bases at J, leaving 6 bases unmatched. The CDR3 DNA sequence: TGCGCCAGCAGTGAAGGCGGGGGGGGCCGCTACAATGAGCAGTTCTTC. Translated, it gives CASSEGGGGRYNEQFF.

The J gene is TRBJ2-7, the V gene TRBV4-2; 7 positions match TRBD2. Germline V gene sequence: CDR1 LGHNA, CDR2 YNFKEQ. The J segment lost 7 bases and the V segment lost 4 bases, leaving 10 bases of the junction unmatched. The CDR3 sequence is 14 residues long. The CDR3 nucleotides are TGTGCCAGCAGCCCAGGTGATGGGGGAGGGGAGCAGTACTTC. Its translation is CASSPGDGGGEQYF.

V usage is TRBV12-5 and J usage is TRBJ2-2; maybe TRBD2 (5 bases). CDR3 length: 14 amino acids. V was pared by 10 bases and J by 0 bases, with 12 bases between. Germline loops: CDR1 LGHNT, CDR2 FRNRAP. In nucleotides, the CDR3 is TGTGCTACCCGGCCGGACTCGAACACCGGGGAGCTGTTTTTT. Amino acid sequence: CATRPDSNTGELFF.

The V and J genes are TRBV13 and TRBJ1-4; 10 bases are shared with TRBD1. CDR3 size: 14 residues. The germline V gene has CDR1 PRHDT and CDR2 FYEKMQ (reference sequence). Losses at the gene ends were 6 bases for V and 6 bases for J; bases not matched to a gene: 4. In DNA, the CDR3 is TGTGCCAGCAGTCGGGACAGGGGAGATGAAAAACTGTTTTTT. It specifies CASSRDRGDEKLFF.

The chain has TRBV3-1 (or the pseudogene TRBV3-2) and TRBJ1-5, with TRBD1 matching 7 bases. The germline gives CDR1 LGHDT, CDR2 YNNKEL (reference sequence). V shed 3 bases and J 3 bases; nucleotides not matched to a gene: 5. This CDR3 is built from 15 residues. The CDR3 nucleotides read TGTGCCAGCAGCCAGAGGGGGACAGACAATCAGCCCCAGCATTTT. Protein sequence: CASSQRGTDNQPQHF.

The chain is built from TRBV11-2 and TRBJ2-7, with D possibly matching TRBD2 (5 bases). Germline CDR1 reads SGHAT; CDR2 reads FQNNGV. V was trimmed by 3 bases and J by 3 bases, leaving 15 bases between them. The CDR3 contains 15 residues. In DNA, the CDR3 is TGTGCCAGCAGCTTCATCGAGGGAACTCACTACGAGCAGTACTTC. It specifies CASSFIEGTHYEQYF.

This chain links TRBV19 with TRBJ1-5; D not certain. Germline V lookup: CDR1 LNHDA, CDR2 SQIVND (reference sequence). V was clipped by 6 bases and J by 0 bases, with 9 bases between them. The length of the CDR3 is 14 residues. CDR3 nucleotides: TGTGCCAGTAGGAGCGTTGGTAGCAATCAGCCCCAGCATTTT. This codes for CASRSVGSNQPQHF.

The genes are TRBV28 and TRBJ2-5; weak D call: TRBD2 (5 bases). Germline CDR1 and CDR2: MDHEN and SYDVKM. The CDR3 runs to 15 residues. V shed 3 bases and J shed 1 base, with 12 bases lying between them. CDR3 bases: TGTGCCAGCAGTTTGGGCGGACTGTCCCAAGAGACCCAGTACTTC. Translation: CASSLGGLSQETQYF.

This clone was seen a few times. The V call is TRBV6-5, the J call TRBJ1-1; D gene uncertain. CDR1 and CDR2 from the germline V gene are MNHEY and SVGAGI. Trimming shortened V by 5 bases and J by 1 base, and 8 bases separated the two germline ends. The CDR3 length is 13 residues. CDR3 nucleotides: TGTGCCAGCAGTCCCTTCGGGAACACTGAAGCTTTCTTT. This translates into CASSPFGNTEAFF.

The gene calls are TRBV18 and TRBJ1-1, with 8 bases identical to TRBD1. The V and J ends lost 2 bases and 10 bases, in that order; junction bases with no gene match: 9. The length of the CDR3 is 14 residues. CDR1 and CDR2 (germline): KGHSH, LQKENI. In DNA form, the CDR3 reads TGTGCCAGCTCACCAACAGGGGGAGATTTGCGAGCTTTCTTT. Its protein product is CASSPTGGDLRAFF.

This rearrangement joins TRBV15 to TRBJ2-3, with 11 nucleotides matching TRBD2. The CDR3 is 18 amino acids. Trimming took 4 bases from V and 3 from J; bases not matched to a gene: 12. The germline CDR1 and CDR2 sequences are LNHNV and YYDKDF (reference sequence). The CDR3 DNA sequence: TGTGCCACCAGCACTCGACTAGCGGGAATCCGTGGGACAGATACGCAGTATTTT. Protein product: CATSTRLAGIRGTDTQYF. Full variable domain (missing parts from reference TRBV15 and TRBJ2-3): DAMVIQNPRYQVTQFGKPVTLSCSQTLNHNVMYWYQQKSSQAPKLLFHYYDKDFNNEADTPDNFQSRRPNTSFCFLDIRSPGLGDTAMYLCATSTRLAGIRGTDTQYFGPGTRLTVL.

The V gene is TRBV3-1 (or the pseudogene TRBV3-2), the J gene TRBJ2-7; 8 nucleotides match TRBD1. In germline, CDR1 is LGHDT, CDR2 YNNKEL (reference sequence). Losses at the gene ends were 6 bases for V and 4 bases for J; bases not matched to a gene: 8. The length of the CDR3 is 14 residues. The CDR3 sequence: CASRRTGSSYEQYF. In DNA form, the CDR3 reads TGTGCCAGCAGGAGGACAGGGAGTTCGTACGAGCAGTACTTC.

The chain uses TRBV24-1 and TRBJ2-1; 9 bases agree with TRBD1. The length of the CDR3 is 16 residues. The germline V gene encodes CDR1 KGHDR and CDR2 SFDVKD. V dropped 6 bases and J dropped 1; count of bases not matched to a gene: 6. The CDR3 loop reads CATSSPGTGSYNEQFF. The CDR3 coding sequence is TGTGCCACCAGTTCACCAGGGACAGGGTCCTACAATGAGCAGTTCTTC.

As DNA, the CDR3 is TGTGCCAGCAGCGTAGATCAGTTGGTGAACACCGGGGAGCTGTTTTTT. It yields the protein CASSVDQLVNTGELFF. The chain has TRBV9 and TRBJ2-2; D is unresolved. Germline V gene lookup returns CDR1 SGDLS and CDR2 YYNGEE. CDR3 length: 16 amino acids. The V end was cut by 0 bases, the J end by 1 base, with 10 bases between.

The V call is TRBV7-9, the J call TRBJ1-2, with 11 nucleotides matching TRBD1. Germline lookup yields CDR1 SEHNR and CDR2 FQNEAQ (reference sequence). V lost 7 bases, J lost 6 bases, and 16 bases stayed unmatched. The length of the CDR3 is 17 residues. The CDR3 nucleotides read TGTGCCAGCACCCCCTCGGGGACAGGGGGTAGAAGTAATGGCTACACCTTC. It is translated as CASTPSGTGGRSNGYTF.

This chain links TRBV11-2 with TRBJ2-1; TRBD2 matches at 9 bases. Trimming removed 3 bases from V and 6 bases from J; junction bases left unmatched: 6. Germline assignment: CDR1 SGHAT and CDR2 FQNNGV. The CDR3 covers 15 residues. The CDR3 coding sequence is TGTGCCAGCAGCTTGGAACTAGCGGGCCCCAATGAGCAGTTCTTC. Amino acids: CASSLELAGPNEQFF.

The rearrangement links TRBV5-1 to TRBJ2-1, with TRBD1 as a possible D gene (6 bases). The V and J ends lost 4 bases and 2 bases respectively, with 10 bases between them. From germline, CDR1 is SGHRS and CDR2 YFSETQ. The CDR3 is 14 residues long. The CDR3 loop reads CASSLQGTYNEQFF. CDR3 nucleotide sequence: TGCGCCAGCAGCCTTCAGGGGACCTACAATGAGCAGTTCTTC.